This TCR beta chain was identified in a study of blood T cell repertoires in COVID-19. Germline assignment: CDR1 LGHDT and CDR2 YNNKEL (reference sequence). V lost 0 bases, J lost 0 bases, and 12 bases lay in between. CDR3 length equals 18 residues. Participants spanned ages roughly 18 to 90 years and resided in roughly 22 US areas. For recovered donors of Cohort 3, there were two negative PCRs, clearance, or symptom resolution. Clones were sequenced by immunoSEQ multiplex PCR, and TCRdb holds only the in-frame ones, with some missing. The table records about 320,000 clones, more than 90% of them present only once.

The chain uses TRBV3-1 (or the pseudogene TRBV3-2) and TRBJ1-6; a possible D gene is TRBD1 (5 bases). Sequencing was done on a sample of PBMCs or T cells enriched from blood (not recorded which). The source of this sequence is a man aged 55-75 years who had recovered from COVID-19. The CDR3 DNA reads TGTGCCAGCAGCCAAGATCGGGGGAACCCCTCCTATAATTCACCCCTCCACTTT. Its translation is CASSQDRGNPSYNSPLHF.